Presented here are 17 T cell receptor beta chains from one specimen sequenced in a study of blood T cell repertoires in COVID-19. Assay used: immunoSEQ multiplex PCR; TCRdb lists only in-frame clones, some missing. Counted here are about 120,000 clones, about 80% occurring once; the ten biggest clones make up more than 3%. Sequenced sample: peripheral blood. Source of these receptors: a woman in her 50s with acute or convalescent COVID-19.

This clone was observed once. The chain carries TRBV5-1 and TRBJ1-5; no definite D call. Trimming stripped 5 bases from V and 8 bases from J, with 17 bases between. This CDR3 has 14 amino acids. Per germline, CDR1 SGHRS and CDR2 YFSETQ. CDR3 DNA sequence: TGCGCCAGCAGTTTTGACGGAACCGCGGAGCCCCAGCATTTT. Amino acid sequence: CASSFDGTAEPQHF.

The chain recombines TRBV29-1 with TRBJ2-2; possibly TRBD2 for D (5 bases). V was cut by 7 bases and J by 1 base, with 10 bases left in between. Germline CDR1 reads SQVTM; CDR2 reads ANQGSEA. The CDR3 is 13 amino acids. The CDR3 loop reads CSARTQNTGELFF. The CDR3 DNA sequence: TGCAGCGCCCGGACTCAGAACACCGGGGAGCTGTTTTTT.

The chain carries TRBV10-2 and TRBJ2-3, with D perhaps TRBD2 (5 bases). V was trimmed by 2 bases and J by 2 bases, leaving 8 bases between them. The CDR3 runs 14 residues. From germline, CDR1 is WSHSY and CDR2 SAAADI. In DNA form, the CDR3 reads TGCGCCAGCAGTGAGGACTACAACACAGATACGCAGTATTTT. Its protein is CASSEDYNTDTQYF.

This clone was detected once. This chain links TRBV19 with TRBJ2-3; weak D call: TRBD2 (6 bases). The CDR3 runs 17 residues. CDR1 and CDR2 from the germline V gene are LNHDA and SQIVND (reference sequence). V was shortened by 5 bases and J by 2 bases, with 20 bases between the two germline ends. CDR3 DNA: TGTGCCAGTAGTTTGTCGGGATTGCGGGGCATCACAGATACGCAGTATTTT. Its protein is CASSLSGLRGITDTQYF.

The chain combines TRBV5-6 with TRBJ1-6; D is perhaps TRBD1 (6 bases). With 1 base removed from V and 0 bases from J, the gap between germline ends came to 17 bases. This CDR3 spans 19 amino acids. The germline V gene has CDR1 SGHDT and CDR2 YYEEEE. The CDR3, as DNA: TGTGCCAGCAGCTTGTCCCGGGACATTATCGGCTCCTATAATTCACCCCTCCACTTT. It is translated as CASSLSRDIIGSYNSPLHF.

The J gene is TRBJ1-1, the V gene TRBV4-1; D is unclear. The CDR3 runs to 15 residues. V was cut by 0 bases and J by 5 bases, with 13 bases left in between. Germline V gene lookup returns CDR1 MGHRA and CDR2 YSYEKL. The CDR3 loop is CASSQEPGRDTEAFF. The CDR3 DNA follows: TGCGCCAGCAGCCAAGAACCGGGGAGGGATACTGAAGCTTTCTTT.

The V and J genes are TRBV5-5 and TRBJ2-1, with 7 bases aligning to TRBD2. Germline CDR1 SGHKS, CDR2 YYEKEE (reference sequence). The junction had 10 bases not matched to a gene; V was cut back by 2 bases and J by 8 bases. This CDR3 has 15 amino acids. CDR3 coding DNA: TGTGCCAGCAGCTTAACGGGAGGTCGTCTTTATGAGCAGTTCTTC. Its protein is CASSLTGGRLYEQFF.

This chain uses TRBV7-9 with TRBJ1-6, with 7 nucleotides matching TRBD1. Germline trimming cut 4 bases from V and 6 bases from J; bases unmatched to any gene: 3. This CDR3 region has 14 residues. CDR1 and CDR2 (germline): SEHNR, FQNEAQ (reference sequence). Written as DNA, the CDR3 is TGTGCCAGCAGCTCCGGGACAGTTAATTCACCCCTCCACTTT. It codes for CASSSGTVNSPLHF.

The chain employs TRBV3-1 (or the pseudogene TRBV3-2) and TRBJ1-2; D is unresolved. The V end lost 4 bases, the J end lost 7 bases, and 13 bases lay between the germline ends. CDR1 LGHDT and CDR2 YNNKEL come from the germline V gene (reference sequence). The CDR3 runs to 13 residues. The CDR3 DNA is TGTGCCAGCAGCCCACCGACAAGCTCTGGCTACACCTTC. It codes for CASSPPTSSGYTF.

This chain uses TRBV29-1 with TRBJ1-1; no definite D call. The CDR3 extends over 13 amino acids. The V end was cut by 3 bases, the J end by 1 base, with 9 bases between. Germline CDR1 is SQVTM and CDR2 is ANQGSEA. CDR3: CSVDPRSNTEAFF. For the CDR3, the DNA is TGCAGCGTTGATCCCAGGTCGAACACTGAAGCTTTCTTT.

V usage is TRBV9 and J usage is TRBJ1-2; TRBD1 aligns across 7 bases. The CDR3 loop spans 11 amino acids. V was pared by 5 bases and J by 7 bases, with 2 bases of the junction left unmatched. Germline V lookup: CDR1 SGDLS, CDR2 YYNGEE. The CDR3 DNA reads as TGTGCCAGCAGAGGGGGCCTTGGCTACACCTTC. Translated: CASRGGLGYTF. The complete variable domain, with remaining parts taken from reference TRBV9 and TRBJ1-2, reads DSGVTQTPKHLITATGQRVTLRCSPRSGDLSVYWYQQSLDQGLQFLIQYYNGEERAKGNILERFSAQQFPDLHSELNLSSLELGDSALYFCASRGGLGYTFGSGTRLTVV.

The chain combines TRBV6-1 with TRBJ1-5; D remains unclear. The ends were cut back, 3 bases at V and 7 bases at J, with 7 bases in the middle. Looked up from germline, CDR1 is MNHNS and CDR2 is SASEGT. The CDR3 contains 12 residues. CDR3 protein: CASSDLPQPQHF. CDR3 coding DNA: TGTGCCAGCAGTGACCTCCCGCAGCCCCAGCATTTT.

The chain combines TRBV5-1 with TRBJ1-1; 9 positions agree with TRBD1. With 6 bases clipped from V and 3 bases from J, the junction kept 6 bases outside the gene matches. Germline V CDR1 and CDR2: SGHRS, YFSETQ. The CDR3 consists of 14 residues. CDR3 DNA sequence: TGCGCCAGCACGGCAGGGACAGGGTACACTGAAGCTTTCTTT. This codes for CASTAGTGYTEAFF.

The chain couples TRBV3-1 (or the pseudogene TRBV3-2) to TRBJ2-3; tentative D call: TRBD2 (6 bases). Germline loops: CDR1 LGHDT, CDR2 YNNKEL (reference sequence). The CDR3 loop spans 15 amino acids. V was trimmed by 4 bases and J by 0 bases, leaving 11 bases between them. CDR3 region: CASSRSGTSTDTQYF. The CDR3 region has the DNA TGTGCCAGCAGCCGTAGCGGTACTAGCACAGATACGCAGTATTTT.

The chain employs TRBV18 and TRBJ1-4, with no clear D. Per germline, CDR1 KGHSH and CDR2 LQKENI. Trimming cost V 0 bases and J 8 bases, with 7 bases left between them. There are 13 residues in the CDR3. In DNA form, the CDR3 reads TGTGCCAGCTCACCACCCTCTTCCGAAAAACTGTTTTTT. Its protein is CASSPPSSEKLFF. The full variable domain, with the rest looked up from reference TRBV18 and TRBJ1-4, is NAGVMQNPRHLVRRRGQEARLRCSPMKGHSHVYWYRQLPEEGLKFMVYLQKENIIDESGMPKERFSAEFPKEGPSILRIQQVVRGDSAAYFCASSPPSSEKLFFGSGTQLSVL.

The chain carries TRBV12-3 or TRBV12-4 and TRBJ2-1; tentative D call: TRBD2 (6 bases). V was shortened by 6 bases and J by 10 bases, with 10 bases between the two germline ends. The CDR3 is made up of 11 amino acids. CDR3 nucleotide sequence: TGTGCCAGCAGGCTCCGGGGGGAGCAGTTCTTC. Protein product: CASRLRGEQFF.

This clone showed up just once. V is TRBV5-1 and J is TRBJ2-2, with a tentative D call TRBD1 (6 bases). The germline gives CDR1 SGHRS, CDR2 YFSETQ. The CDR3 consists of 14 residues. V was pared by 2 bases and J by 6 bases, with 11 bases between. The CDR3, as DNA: TGCGCCAGCAGCTTTGAAACAGGGCCCGGGGAGCTGTTTTTT. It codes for CASSFETGPGELFF.